The 12 T cell receptor beta chains presented below share a single source sample, sequenced in a study of cytomegalovirus exposure and HLA in healthy donors. The PCR had 60 Vbeta and 13 Jbeta primers. The data were produced by immunoSEQ multiplex PCR, yet TCRdb's version contains in-frame clones alone and is incomplete. This table has about 200,000 clones, approximately 85% appearing once. The sequenced sample was PBMCs. The source of these receptors is a woman aged 45 to 65 in good health and CMV-seronegative.

The chain couples TRBV6-5 to TRBJ1-5; 7 bases agree with TRBD1. CDR1 MNHEY and CDR2 SVGAGI come from the germline V gene. This CDR3 is 16 amino acids long. V shed 4 bases and J 1 base; nucleotides not matched to a gene: 7. CDR3 nucleotides: TGTGCCAGCAGTTCCTCACAGGGGACAAGCAATCAGCCCCAGCATTTT. Translated, it gives CASSSSQGTSNQPQHF.

The chain carries TRBV30 and TRBJ2-3, with a possible D match to TRBD1 (6 bases). The CDR3 totals 14 residues. Trimming removed 3 bases at V and 4 bases at J, with 14 bases between. Germline V gives CDR1 GTSNPN, CDR2 SVGIG (reference sequence). This CDR3 is CAWRSPGASDTQYF. CDR3 DNA sequence: TGTGCCTGGAGGTCTCCAGGGGCGTCAGATACGCAGTATTTT.

Here the CDR3 DNA reads TGTGCCAGCAGCTTCCTCTCTGGGGCCAACGTCCTGACTTTC. Translating it yields CASSFLSGANVLTF. V gene TRBV13 combines with J gene TRBJ2-6; D uncertain. This CDR3 is 14 amino acids long. Germline CDR1 reads PRHDT; CDR2 reads FYEKMQ (reference sequence). Trimming took 3 bases from V and 0 from J, leaving 3 bases between them. Full variable domain (outside the CDR3, taken from reference TRBV13 and TRBJ2-6): AAGVIQSPRHLIKEKRETATLKCYPIPRHDTVYWYQQGPGQDPQFLISFYEKMQSDKGSIPDRFSAQQFSDYHSELNMSSLELGDSALYFCASSFLSGANVLTFGAGSRLTVL.

The rearrangement joins TRBV28 to TRBJ1-2, with D unclear. The CDR3 is 14 residues long. With 4 bases removed from V and 8 bases from J, the gap between germline ends came to 17 bases. Germline V gene data show CDR1 as MDHEN and CDR2 as SYDVKM. CDR3 sequence reads: CASSSGVVVRGYTF. In nucleotides, the CDR3 is TGTGCCAGCAGTTCCGGGGTAGTGGTGAGGGGCTACACCTTC.

This sequence joins TRBV27 and TRBJ2-5, with TRBD1 identical over 9 bases. J was trimmed by 0 bases and V by 4 bases; bases with no gene match: 9. Looked up from germline, CDR1 is MNHEY and CDR2 is SMNVEV (reference sequence). The CDR3 runs to 17 residues. The CDR3 bases are TGTGCCAGCAGTTATAGGGCCGGACAGGGGTACCAAGAGACCCAGTACTTC. It specifies CASSYRAGQGYQETQYF.

V usage is TRBV6-6 and J usage is TRBJ1-1; TRBD1 aligns across 7 bases. Looked up from germline, CDR1 is MNHNY and CDR2 is SVGAGI (reference sequence). V lost 8 bases and J lost 0; bases outside the gene matches: 3. The CDR3 has 13 amino acids. The CDR3: CASLGQLNTEAFF. As DNA, the CDR3 is TGTGCCAGCTTGGGACAGTTGAACACTGAAGCTTTCTTT.

The V and J genes are TRBV28 and TRBJ1-2; 7 bases align to TRBD1. The germline CDR1 and CDR2 sequences are MDHEN and SYDVKM. The junction had 6 bases not matched to a gene; V was cut back by 6 bases and J by 8 bases. The CDR3 is made up of 12 amino acids. This CDR3 reads CASRPGGGGYTF. CDR3 DNA sequence: TGTGCCAGCAGACCAGGGGGAGGAGGCTACACCTTC.

The chain is built from TRBV18 and TRBJ1-4, with D perhaps matching TRBD1 (6 bases). Trimming stripped 8 bases from V and 5 bases from J, with 9 bases between. The germline gives CDR1 KGHSH, CDR2 LQKENI. The CDR3 length is 12 residues. CDR3 bases: TGTGCCAGCGGACAGTACAATGAAAAACTGTTTTTT. Its protein is CASGQYNEKLFF. Looking up the rest from reference TRBV18 and TRBJ1-4 gives the full variable domain: NAGVMQNPRHLVRRRGQEARLRCSPMKGHSHVYWYRQLPEEGLKFMVYLQKENIIDESGMPKERFSAEFPKEGPSILRIQQVVRGDSAAYFCASGQYNEKLFFGSGTQLSVL.

The J gene is TRBJ2-5, the V gene TRBV7-6; a weak D match, TRBD2 (6 bases). The tail of the sequence fits TRBJ2-7 better, so the J call may be wrong. The CDR3 covers 16 residues. Germline V gives CDR1 SGHVS, CDR2 FNYEAQ. In nucleotides, the CDR3 is TGTGCCAGCAGCTTATATACCGGGAGAGGGGCCTACGAGCAGTACTTC. The encoded protein is CASSLYTGRGAYEQYF.

The rearrangement uses TRBV9 and TRBJ1-1; D possibly corresponds to TRBD1 (5 bases). Germline V gene lookup returns CDR1 SGDLS and CDR2 YYNGEE. The CDR3 totals 17 residues. V lost 1 base and J 10 bases, leaving 26 bases between the germline ends. The CDR3 DNA sequence: TGTGCCAGCAGCGTAAAGGGAAGTGATTACGGGGGATCGGGAGCTTTCTTT. The encoded protein is CASSVKGSDYGGSGAFF.

Only one count was recorded for this clone. The rearrangement joins TRBV30 to TRBJ1-1; perhaps TRBD1 as D (5 bases). Germline V CDR1 and CDR2: GTSNPN, SVGIG (reference sequence). V lost 4 bases to trimming and J lost 4 bases, with 7 bases between them. The CDR3 has 11 amino acids. The CDR3 loop is CAWNGGTEAFF. DNA for the CDR3: TGTGCCTGGAACGGGGGCACTGAAGCTTTCTTT. Supplemented by reference TRBV30 and TRBJ1-1, the full variable domain reads SQTIHQWPATLVQPVGSPLSLECTVEGTSNPNLYWYRQAAGRGLQLLFYSVGIGQISSEVPQNLSASRPQDRQFILSSKKLLLSDSGFYLCAWNGGTEAFFGQGTRLTVV.

The chain couples TRBV19 to TRBJ2-1; 7 nucleotides align to TRBD1. In germline, CDR1 is LNHDA, CDR2 SQIVND (reference sequence). Trimming cost V 1 base and J 6 bases; bases outside gene matches: 0. The CDR3 loop spans 13 amino acids. CDR3 DNA sequence: TGTGCCAGTAGTATAGGACAGGGCAATGAGCAGTTCTTC. Residues: CASSIGQGNEQFF.